Listed here are 23 T cell receptor beta chains from one sample, sequenced in a study of CD8 T cells in Susac syndrome. With random hexamers, reverse transcription was performed on about 0.5 to 1 ug of RNA. TCRdb recomputed calls from the immunoSEQ multiplex PCR reads with MiXCR, one row per CDR3 protein. This sample yields some 130,000 distinct CDR3 sequences, of which 80% to 85% are seen a single time; roughly 0.5% belongs to the top ten. The sequencing sample was made of CD8+ T cells from PBMCs. The receptors originated from a human donor with multiple sclerosis.

The chain couples TRBV25-1 to TRBJ2-3; D possibly corresponds to TRBD1 (6 bases). V lost 4 bases to trimming and J lost 2 bases, with 13 bases between them. Germline V gives CDR1 MGHDK, CDR2 SYGVNS. This CDR3 has 15 residues. CDR3 in amino acids: CASSAGARPTDTQYF. For the CDR3, the DNA is TGTGCCAGCAGTGCAGGGGCCAGGCCCACAGATACGCAGTATTTT. Together with reference TRBV25-1 and TRBJ2-3, the CDR3 gives the full variable domain: EADIYQTPRYLVIGTGKKITLECSQTMGHDKMYWYQQDPGMELHLIHYSYGVNSTEKGDLSSESTVSRIRTEHFPLTLESARPSHTSQYLCASSAGARPTDTQYFGPGTRLTVL.

The chain has TRBV6-5 and TRBJ2-2; D may be TRBD2 (7 bases). CDR1 and CDR2 (germline): MNHEY, SVGAGI. Trimming removed 0 bases at V and 5 bases at J, with 10 bases between. This CDR3 has 15 residues. The CDR3 DNA reads TGTGCCAGCAGTTACTCCGCGGGGGCGACCGGGGAGCTGTTTTTT. Translated: CASSYSAGATGELFF.

The CDR3: CASSEALLAGAGVAEQFF. The CDR3 DNA is TGTGCCAGCAGTGAAGCGCTTCTAGCGGGGGCCGGCGTTGCTGAGCAGTTCTTC. The J gene is TRBJ2-1, the V gene TRBV2, with TRBD2 matching 10 bases. The CDR3 runs 18 residues. Germline CDR1 reads SNHLY; CDR2 reads FYNNEI. The V segment lost 0 bases and the J segment 9 bases; nucleotides outside the gene matches: 14. The variable domain in full, with the rest retrieved from reference TRBV2 and TRBJ2-1, is EPEVTQTPSHQVTQMGQEVILRCVPISNHLYFYWYRQILGQKVEFLVSFYNNEISEKSEIFDDQFSVERPDGSNFTLKIRSTKLEDSAMYFCASSEALLAGAGVAEQFFGPGTRLTVL.

The chain links TRBV5-4 to TRBJ1-1; 7 bases line up with TRBD1. This CDR3 is built from 15 residues. Germline V gene lookup returns CDR1 SGHNT and CDR2 YYREEE (reference sequence). With V trimmed by 4 bases and J by 6 bases, 12 bases remained unmatched. CDR3 sequence reads: CASSQSETGLPEAFF. The CDR3 nucleotides read TGTGCCAGCAGCCAGTCCGAGACAGGGTTACCTGAAGCTTTCTTT.

CDR3 amino acids: CASSPQREGAYNEQFF. In DNA, the CDR3 is TGTGCCAGCAGCCCCCAGCGGGAGGGCGCCTACAATGAGCAGTTCTTC. The chain is built from TRBV11-3 and TRBJ2-1, with 10 bases aligning to TRBD2. From germline, CDR1 is SGHNT and CDR2 YENEEA. There are 16 residues in the CDR3. Trimming at V came to 5 bases and at J to 2 bases, leaving 6 bases not matched to a gene. Full variable domain (outside the CDR3, taken from reference TRBV11-3 and TRBJ2-1): EAGVVQSPRYKIIEKKQPVAFWCNPISGHNTLYWYLQNLGQGPELLIRYENEEAVDDSQLPKDRFSAERLKGVDSTLKIQPAELGDSAVYLCASSPQREGAYNEQFFGPGTRLTVL.

This chain joins TRBV6-2 or TRBV6-3 and TRBJ2-7; D is possibly TRBD1 (6 bases). Germline CDR1 is MNHEY and CDR2 is SVGEGT. Trimming took off 6 bases at V and 2 bases at J, with 14 bases between the two ends. There are 14 residues in the CDR3. For the CDR3, the DNA is TGTGCCAGCAGCCTGACAGGTCTAACCTACGAGCAGTACTTC. As protein: CASSLTGLTYEQYF.

This clonotype is a singleton in its sample. The CDR3 DNA reads as TGTGCCAGCAGCACACGTTCTAACTATGGCTACACCTTC. It yields the protein CASSTRSNYGYTF. This chain links TRBV2 with TRBJ1-2, with D hard to call. V was cut by 6 bases and J by 0 bases, with 8 bases left in between. CDR1 and CDR2 (germline): SNHLY, FYNNEI. This CDR3 region has 13 residues.

Only one count was recorded for this clonotype. The V gene is TRBV2, the J gene TRBJ1-4; tentative D call: TRBD1 (5 bases). V was shortened by 6 bases and J by 8 bases, with 10 bases between the two germline ends. The CDR3 is made up of 12 amino acids. Germline assignment: CDR1 SNHLY and CDR2 FYNNEI. This chain's CDR3 is CASRGTYEKLFF. The CDR3 nucleotides are TGTGCCAGCAGGGGGACTTACGAAAAACTGTTTTTT.

The chain links TRBV27 to TRBJ2-1; 7 bases are a match to TRBD2. After removal of 6 bases from V and 2 bases from J, the junction contained 10 bases not matched to a gene. The germline gives CDR1 MNHEY, CDR2 SMNVEV (reference sequence). This CDR3 has 16 residues. This CDR3 reads CASRSPEGGPYNEQFF. In nucleotides, the CDR3 is TGTGCCAGCAGATCCCCTGAGGGAGGGCCCTACAATGAGCAGTTCTTC.

This sequence joins TRBV19 and TRBJ1-1; 7 bases line up with TRBD1. The V gene end was trimmed by 4 bases and the J gene end by 5 bases; junction bases not matched to a gene: 10. Germline V lookup: CDR1 LNHDA, CDR2 SQIVND (reference sequence). This CDR3 comprises 15 residues. The CDR3 loop reads CASSTATGIDTEAFF. In nucleotides, the CDR3 is TGTGCCAGTAGTACCGCGACAGGGATTGATACTGAAGCTTTCTTT. The complete variable domain, with remaining parts taken from reference TRBV19 and TRBJ1-1, reads DGGITQSPKYLFRKEGQNVTLSCEQNLNHDAMYWYRQDPGQGLRLIYYSQIVNDFQKGDIAEGYSVSREKKESFPLTVTSAQKNPTAFYLCASSTATGIDTEAFFGQGTRLTVV.

This chain links TRBV6-2 or TRBV6-3 with TRBJ2-1, with 12 nucleotides matching TRBD2. Losses at the gene ends were 6 bases for V and 4 bases for J; bases not matched to a gene: 16. Germline CDR1 MNHEY, CDR2 SVGEGT. The CDR3 has 19 residues. CDR3 nucleotides: TGTGCCAGCAGCCTTATGGGGCTAGCGGGAGGGCCAGGGTACAATGAGCAGTTCTTC. The encoded protein is CASSLMGLAGGPGYNEQFF.

This rearrangement joins TRBV6-1 to TRBJ1-1; perhaps TRBD1 as D (5 bases). Deletions cut 6 bases from V and 4 bases from J, with 21 bases between. From germline, CDR1 is MNHNS and CDR2 SASEGT. The CDR3 is 16 amino acids. The CDR3 sequence is CASSWFPGDSATEAFF. In nucleotides, the CDR3 is TGTGCCAGCAGCTGGTTCCCGGGGGACTCCGCCACTGAAGCTTTCTTT.

The V gene is TRBV30, the J gene TRBJ1-2, with 10 bases lining up with TRBD1. In germline, CDR1 is GTSNPN, CDR2 SVGIG (reference sequence). Trimming took 5 bases from V and 1 from J; bases not matched to a gene: 7. CDR3 length equals 15 residues. The CDR3 spells CAWSGTGVFNYGYTF. The CDR3 nucleotides read TGTGCCTGGTCCGGGACAGGGGTCTTTAACTATGGCTACACCTTC.

J is TRBJ2-7 and V is TRBV30; a possible D gene is TRBD1 (5 bases). Germline-derived CDR1 and CDR2 are GTSNPN and SVGIG (reference sequence). V was pared by 1 base and J by 3 bases, with 10 bases between. The CDR3 consists of 13 residues. DNA for the CDR3: TGTGCCTGGAGTGCGACAGATGACTACGAGCAGTACGTC. It yields the protein CAWSATDDYEQYV.

This clonotype occurred a few times. V is TRBV10-3 and J is TRBJ1-2, with no clear D. This CDR3 region has 13 residues. In germline, CDR1 is ENHRY, CDR2 SYGVKD. V was shortened by 7 bases and J by 2 bases, with 11 bases between the two germline ends. The CDR3 nucleotides read TGTGCCATCAAGGCGGAACCCAACTATGGCTACACCTTC. Its protein is CAIKAEPNYGYTF.

This sequence joins TRBV6-6 and TRBJ1-1; D unclear. Trimming removed 0 bases at V and 11 bases at J, with 16 bases between. Per the germline V gene, CDR1 is MNHNY and CDR2 is SVGAGI (reference sequence). This CDR3 region has 14 residues. The CDR3: CASSYSGVRLEAFF. CDR3 DNA sequence: TGTGCCAGCAGTTACTCTGGGGTTCGGCTTGAGGCTTTCTTT.

This chain links TRBV19 with TRBJ2-7; weak D call: TRBD1 (5 bases). V was clipped by 3 bases and J by 2 bases, with 8 bases between them. CDR1 is LNHDA and CDR2 is SQIVND in the germline V gene (reference sequence). The CDR3 covers 13 residues. CDR3 sequence reads: CASSMTEAYEQYF. CDR3 nucleotide sequence: TGTGCCAGTAGTATGACAGAAGCCTACGAGCAGTACTTC.

The chain employs TRBV11-2 and TRBJ2-3; the D gene is possibly TRBD2 (5 bases). V dropped 1 base and J dropped 3 bases, with 20 bases sitting between them. CDR3 length: 18 amino acids. Germline lookup yields CDR1 SGHAT and CDR2 FQNNGV. CDR3: CASSLALLKGEGTDTQYF. Here the CDR3 DNA reads TGTGCCAGCAGCTTAGCCCTATTGAAGGGAGAGGGAACAGATACGCAGTATTTT.

This chain joins TRBV18 and TRBJ2-1, with D perhaps matching TRBD1 (6 bases). Germline assignment: CDR1 KGHSH and CDR2 LQKENI. With 4 bases removed from V and 0 bases from J, the gap between germline ends came to 19 bases. The CDR3 totals 18 residues. Here the CDR3 DNA reads TGTGCCAGCTCACACGTCCCGGGACATCTAGCCTCCTACAATGAGCAGTTCTTC. Amino acids: CASSHVPGHLASYNEQFF.

V is TRBV3-1 and J is TRBJ2-2; no clear D gene. Germline lookup yields CDR1 LGHDT and CDR2 YNNKEL (reference sequence). The CDR3 extends over 12 amino acids. Trimming left V 1 base short and J 6 bases short, with 3 bases between. CDR3 region: CASSQVPGELFF. In DNA form, the CDR3 reads TGTGCCAGCAGCCAAGTGCCCGGGGAGCTGTTTTTT.

The V and J genes are TRBV19 and TRBJ2-2; D may be TRBD1 or TRBD2 (5 bases each). Per the germline V gene, CDR1 is LNHDA and CDR2 is SQIVND (reference sequence). The CDR3 length is 17 residues. Trimming left V 5 bases short and J 1 base short, with 17 bases between. CDR3 amino acids: CASSPAGRDLNTGELFF. In nucleotides, the CDR3 is TGTGCCAGTAGTCCCGCAGGCAGGGACCTGAACACCGGGGAGCTGTTTTTT.

Note on this clonotype: The germline gene is not matched at one end of the junction; a read error may be the cause. The chain is built from TRBV2 and TRBJ2-1; D gene ambiguous. The CDR3 covers 13 residues. CDR1 and CDR2 from the germline V gene are SNHLY and FYNNEI. The CDR3 DNA reads as TGTGCCAGCACTGGTGACTCCGACAATGAGCAGTTCTTC. Protein product: CASTGDSDNEQFF.

The V and J genes are TRBV6-4 and TRBJ2-2; TRBD2 might be the D (6 bases). Trimming cost V 3 bases and J 0 bases, with 8 bases left between them. From germline, CDR1 is MRHNA and CDR2 SNTAGT. The CDR3 covers 15 residues. The CDR3 spells CASSELATNTGELFF. The CDR3 DNA follows: TGTGCCAGCAGTGAACTAGCTACGAACACCGGGGAGCTGTTTTTT.